These 20 T cell receptor beta chains came from one sample sequenced in a study of T-cell reconstitution after alpha-beta-depleted transplantation in children. Preparing the TCRbeta library involved the use of unique molecular identifiers. TCRdb itself ran the PCR reads through MiXCR, one entry per CDR3 protein. The repertoire includes about 260,000 distinct CDR3 sequences, around 8% of them detected once, and 6.3% sits in the top ten. The starting material was PBMCs, mostly from graft donor cells, obtained 180 days after TCRalphabeta/CD19-depleted stem cell transplant. The receptors stem from a male patient between 10 and 17 years old who had a stem cell transplant for acute lymphoblastic leukemia, so the T cells may come from the graft donor.

Note on this clonotype: A much larger clonotype is one base distant, so this may be a read error. The rearrangement links TRBV28 to TRBJ2-7, with TRBD1 matching 7 bases. The CDR3 contains 12 residues. The germline gives CDR1 MDHEN, CDR2 SYDVKM. The CDR3 DNA reads as TGTGCCAGCAGCCGACAGGGCCACGAGCAGCACTTC. This codes for CASSRQGHEQHF.

A few counts support this clonotype. J is TRBJ1-1 and V is TRBV12-3 or TRBV12-4; a weak D match, TRBD1 (6 bases). The CDR3 covers 15 residues. V shed 5 bases and J shed 5 bases, with 18 bases lying between them. The CDR3 sequence is CASSPRGGGGTEAFF. The CDR3 nucleotides are TGTGCCAGCAGTCCAAGGGGGGGGGGTGGGACTGAAGCTTTCTTT.

Ten or more counts support this clonotype. The chain combines TRBV12-3 or TRBV12-4 with TRBJ2-2; D is perhaps TRBD1 (5 bases). The CDR3 spans 13 residues. Trimming pared 1 base from V and 8 bases from J, leaving 8 bases between. The CDR3 loop is CASSLDGAGELFF. The CDR3 DNA is TGTGCCAGCAGTTTAGATGGGGCGGGGGAGCTGTTTTTT.

This clonotype was seen many times. This sequence joins TRBV10-3 and TRBJ1-4; no reliable D call. Trimming stripped 2 bases from V and 8 bases from J, with 9 bases between. Germline CDR1 reads ENHRY; CDR2 reads SYGVKD. The CDR3 has 13 amino acids. The CDR3 sequence: CAISEGVGEKLFF. CDR3 bases: TGTGCCATCAGTGAGGGGGTTGGGGAAAAACTGTTTTTT.

This clonotype was picked up many times. The chain is built from TRBV2 and TRBJ2-7; maybe TRBD1 (5 bases). Germline V gene data show CDR1 as SNHLY and CDR2 as FYNNEI. This CDR3 is 14 amino acids long. The germline V and J ends were trimmed by 6 bases and 0 bases, with 12 bases remaining between them. CDR3 sequence reads: CASRGHVISYEQYF. CDR3 bases: TGTGCCAGCAGAGGACACGTTATCTCCTACGAGCAGTACTTC.

This clonotype was detected ten times or more. The J gene is TRBJ1-2, the V gene TRBV5-5, with 8 nucleotides matching TRBD1. In germline, CDR1 is SGHKS, CDR2 YYEKEE (reference sequence). The V and J ends lost 4 bases and 2 bases, in that order; junction bases with no gene match: 7. The CDR3 length is 15 residues. The CDR3 protein is CASSNRTGSNYGYTF. For the CDR3, the DNA is TGTGCCAGCAGCAACCGGACAGGGTCGAACTATGGCTACACCTTC.

This clonotype was seen ten or more times. This chain uses TRBV20-1 with TRBJ1-1; no definite D call. V lost 2 bases, J lost 5 bases, and 6 bases lay in between. The germline CDR1 and CDR2 sequences are DFQATT and SNEGSKA (reference sequence). The CDR3 runs 11 residues. CDR3 amino acids: CSARMGTEAFF. CDR3 nucleotide sequence: TGCAGTGCTAGAATGGGGACTGAAGCTTTCTTT.

Notes on this clonotype: A much larger clonotype is one base distant, so this may be a read error. V gene TRBV29-1 combines with J gene TRBJ2-4; D might be TRBD2 (6 bases). CDR1 is SQVTM, CDR2 ANQGSEA, per germline. The CDR3 is 15 residues long. CDR3 nucleotide sequence: TGCAGCGTTCTTCCCCCAATACTAGCCAAAAACATTCAGCACTTC. Residues: CSVLPPILAKNIQHF.

This clonotype was counted at least ten times. The CDR3 protein is CASSLGVGTLNTEAFF. The CDR3 nucleotides read TGTGCCAGCAGCTTGGGGGTCGGGACTTTGAACACTGAAGCTTTCTTT. The rearrangement uses TRBV5-5 and TRBJ1-1; D perhaps matches TRBD1 (5 bases). The CDR3 totals 16 residues. With 0 bases removed from V and 0 bases from J, the gap between germline ends came to 12 bases. Per germline, CDR1 SGHKS and CDR2 YYEKEE (reference sequence).

As for this clonotype: An end of the junction differs from the germline gene, which may be a read error. The rearrangement joins TRBV20-1 to TRBJ2-7, with 14 bases aligning to TRBD2. CDR1 and CDR2 from the germline V gene are DFQATT and SNEGSKA (reference sequence). The CDR3 loop spans 14 amino acids. The CDR3 loop reads CSARGTSGSYERYF. In DNA form, the CDR3 reads TGCAGTGCTCGAGGGACTAGCGGGAGTTACGAGCGGTACTTC.

Ten or more counts support this clonotype. The V gene is TRBV6-5, the J gene TRBJ2-5; 8 bases are shared with TRBD1. Germline CDR1 reads MNHEY; CDR2 reads SVGAGI. This CDR3 has 16 amino acids. V gave up 2 bases and J gave up 5 bases; unmatched junction bases: 10. The DNA for the CDR3 is TGTGCCAGCAGTTACCCGACAGGGGCCTCCCGGGAGACCCAGTACTTC. Its protein is CASSYPTGASRETQYF.

This clonotype was observed many times. This chain links TRBV12-3 or TRBV12-4 with TRBJ2-2; TRBD2 aligns across 13 bases. Trimming cost V 6 bases and J 11 bases; bases outside gene matches: 9. CDR3 length: 15 amino acids. The CDR3 region is CASSKTSGRARELFF. The CDR3 nucleotides read TGTGCCAGCAGCAAAACTAGCGGGAGGGCCCGAGAGCTGTTTTTT.

The table lists this clonotype with many counts. The chain is built from TRBV9 and TRBJ2-7; 7 nucleotides line up with TRBD2. The CDR3 runs to 16 residues. Germline-derived CDR1 and CDR2 are SGDLS and YYNGEE. Trimming removed 4 bases from V and 3 bases from J; junction bases left unmatched: 13. CDR3 sequence (DNA): TGTGCCAGCAGCCTCCTGGGGGGAGCGGGACGCTACGAGCAGTACTTC. Its protein product is CASSLLGGAGRYEQYF.

This clonotype was seen ten or more times. V is TRBV27 and J is TRBJ2-3; 13 bases agree with TRBD2. The V gene end was trimmed by 3 bases and the J gene end by 3 bases; junction bases not matched to a gene: 6. This CDR3 contains 17 residues. In germline, CDR1 is MNHEY, CDR2 SMNVEV (reference sequence). The CDR3 DNA reads as TGTGCCAGCAGTTTCAGACTAGCGGGGGGCCGGACAGATACGCAGTATTTT. It encodes CASSFRLAGGRTDTQYF.

This clonotype showed up many times. This chain uses TRBV12-3 or TRBV12-4 with TRBJ2-5, with 12 positions matching TRBD1. The CDR3 contains 16 residues. Trimming took 2 bases from V and 5 from J; bases not matched to a gene: 6. The CDR3, as DNA: TGTGCCAGCAGTTTACCGGGACAGGGGGCTCGGGAGACCCAGTACTTC. Translated, it gives CASSLPGQGARETQYF.

This clonotype was seen a single time. J is TRBJ2-3 and V is TRBV5-4, with D perhaps TRBD1 or TRBD2 (5 bases each). Germline assignment: CDR1 SGHNT and CDR2 YYREEE (reference sequence). The length of the CDR3 is 14 residues. V shed 3 bases and J shed 2 bases, with 10 bases lying between them. CDR3 sequence (DNA): TGTGCCAGCAGCTCAAGGGACCTCACAGATACGCAGTATTTT. Its translation is CASSSRDLTDTQYF.

The genes are TRBV18 and TRBJ2-1, with TRBD2 matching 11 bases. Germline lookup yields CDR1 KGHSH and CDR2 LQKENI. V lost 3 bases and J lost 7; bases outside the gene matches: 11. The CDR3 length is 17 residues. The CDR3 DNA follows: TGTGCCAGCTCACCCCTTAGCGGGAGGGCCAATGGGAATGAGCAGTTCTTC. This encodes CASSPLSGRANGNEQFF.

This clonotype was detected ten times or more. The chain is built from TRBV4-3 and TRBJ2-5, with 9 bases lining up with TRBD1. The trim removed 0 bases at V and 2 bases at J, leaving 13 bases unmatched. Germline CDR1 and CDR2: LGHNA and YSLEER. The CDR3 loop spans 19 amino acids. The DNA for the CDR3 is TGCGCCAGCAGCCAAGATGGAGGACAGGGGACGAGTCATCAAGAGACCCAGTACTTC. This gives the protein CASSQDGGQGTSHQETQYF.

This clonotype was recorded many times. The rearrangement joins TRBV7-8 to TRBJ1-5; 7 bases align to TRBD1. The CDR3 spans 14 residues. The V segment lost 4 bases and the J segment 5 bases; nucleotides outside the gene matches: 5. Germline values: CDR1 SGHVS, CDR2 FQNEAQ. The DNA of the CDR3 is TGTGCCAGCAGCTCCGACAGGGATTATCAGCCCCAGCATTTT. It codes for CASSSDRDYQPQHF.

This clonotype was recorded many times. The CDR3 nucleotides are TGCGCCAGCAGCTTGGTGGTAGCGGGAGGGAATGAGCAGTTCTTC. Translation gives CASSLVVAGGNEQFF. The chain is built from TRBV5-1 and TRBJ2-1; 11 bases match TRBD2. There are 15 residues in the CDR3. V lost 0 bases, J lost 7 bases, and 3 bases stayed unmatched. CDR1 and CDR2 (germline): SGHRS, YFSETQ.